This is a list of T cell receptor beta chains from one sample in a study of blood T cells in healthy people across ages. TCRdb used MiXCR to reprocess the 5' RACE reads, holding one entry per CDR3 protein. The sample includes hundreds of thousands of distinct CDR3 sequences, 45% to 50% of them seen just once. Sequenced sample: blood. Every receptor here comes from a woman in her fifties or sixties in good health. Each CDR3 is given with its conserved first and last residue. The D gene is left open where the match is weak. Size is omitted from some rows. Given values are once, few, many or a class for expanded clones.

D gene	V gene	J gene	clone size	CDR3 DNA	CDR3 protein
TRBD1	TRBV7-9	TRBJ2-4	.	TGTGCCAGCAGCTTAGCGCTTGGCCAGGGGGCGAATGAGCAGTACTTC	CASSLALGQGANEQYF
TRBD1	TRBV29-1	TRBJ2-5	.	TGCAGCGGAGGGGACAGGGCAGAGACCCAGTACTTC	CSGGDRAETQYF
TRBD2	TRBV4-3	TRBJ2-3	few	TGCGCCAGCAGCCAAGGCCCTACTAGCGGGAGTGCAGATACGCAGTATTTT	CASSQGPTSGSADTQYF
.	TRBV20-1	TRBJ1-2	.	TGCAGTGCTGGGGGGTTTACTTCTAGAGGCTACACCTTC	CSAGGFTSRGYTF
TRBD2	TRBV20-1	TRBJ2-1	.	TGCAGTGCTCAACCGGGACTAGCGGTCAATGAGCAGTTCTTC	CSAQPGLAVNEQFF
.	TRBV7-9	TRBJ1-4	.	TGTGCCAGCAGCTTATGGGGGGAAGAGGCCGGTGGCGGAAAACTGTTTTTT	CASSLWGEEAGGGKLFF
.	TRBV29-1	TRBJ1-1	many	TGCAGCGGGACAGACAGAGAACAAGCTTTCTTT	CSGTDREQAFF
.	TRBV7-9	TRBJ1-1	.	TGTGCCAGCAGCCAAACCCAGGGGCCTGAAGCTTTCTTT	CASSQTQGPEAFF
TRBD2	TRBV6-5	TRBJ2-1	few	TGTGCCACCCTTAGGGTAGCGGGAGGGAATGAGCAGTTCTTC	CATLRVAGGNEQFF
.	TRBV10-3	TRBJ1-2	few	TGTGCCATCAGAGGCGGGACGTATGGCTACACCTTC	CAIRGGTYGYTF
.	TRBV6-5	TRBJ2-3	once	TGTGCCAGCAGTTACTCTTTAGCAACAGATACGCAGTATTTT	CASSYSLATDTQYF
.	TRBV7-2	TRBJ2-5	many	TGTGCCAGCAGCTTGGGGGCTTCCCTCCAAGAGACCCAGTACTTC	CASSLGASLQETQYF
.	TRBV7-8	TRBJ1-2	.	TGTGCCAGCAGCTTAGTGGCAGGGGTAGCTAACTATGGCTACACCTTC	CASSLVAGVANYGYTF
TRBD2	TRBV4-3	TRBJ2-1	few	TGCGCCAGCAGCCAGGGTAGCGGGAGAGGACCTGTTGAGCAGTTCTTC	CASSQGSGRGPVEQFF
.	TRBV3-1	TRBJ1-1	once	TGTGCCAGCAGCCAAGATCATGGGGGAAACACTGAAGCTTTCTTT	CASSQDHGGNTEAFF
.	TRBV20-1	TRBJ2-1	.	TGCAGTGCTAGAGTCGTAGGTGAGCAGTTCTTC	CSARVVGEQFF
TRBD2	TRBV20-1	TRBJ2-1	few	TGCAGGGCGGGACTAGCGGAGCAGTTCTTC	CRAGLAEQFF
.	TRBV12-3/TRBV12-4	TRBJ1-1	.	TGTGCCAGCAGTGTACTGGGGGGGCGGGCTGAAGCTTTCTTT	CASSVLGGRAEAFF
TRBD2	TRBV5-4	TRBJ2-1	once	TGTGCCAGCAGTACGCGCGGGAGGGCCGGAGAGCAGTTCTTC	CASSTRGRAGEQFF
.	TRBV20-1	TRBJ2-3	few	TGCAGTGCTGAAATAGCGGATACGCAGTATTTT	CSAEIADTQYF
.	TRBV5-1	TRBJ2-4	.	TGCGCCAGCAGCGGTGGACAGAGTATAGCCAAAAACATTCAGTACTTC	CASSGGQSIAKNIQYF
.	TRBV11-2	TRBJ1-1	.	TGTGCCAGCAGCCAGCAACGGAACACTGAAGCTTTCTTT	CASSQQRNTEAFF
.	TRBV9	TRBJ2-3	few	TGTGCCAGCAGCCCTCGGGTAGGGAGCACAGATACGCAGTATTTT	CASSPRVGSTDTQYF
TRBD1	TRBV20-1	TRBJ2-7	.	TGCAGTGCGGGACAGGTACCCTACGAGCAGTACTTC	CSAGQVPYEQYF
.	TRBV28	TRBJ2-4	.	TGTGCCAGCAGTGGGATGGACATTCAGTACTTC	CASSGMDIQYF
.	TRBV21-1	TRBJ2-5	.	TGTGCCAGCAGCACCACCTGGGCTAGCGTAAATGAGCAGTACTTC	CASSTTWASVNEQYF
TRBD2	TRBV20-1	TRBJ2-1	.	TGCAGTGCCCGGGCAGCGGGACGGTACAATGAGCAGTTCTTC	CSARAAGRYNEQFF
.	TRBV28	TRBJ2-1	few	TGTGGAACGGGAGCCACCTACAATGAGCAGTTCTTC	CGTGATYNEQFF
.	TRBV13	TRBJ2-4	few	TGTGCCAGCAGCATGTTTGGGGGATTGATGCAAAACATTCAGTACTTC	CASSMFGGLMQNIQYF
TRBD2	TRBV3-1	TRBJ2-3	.	TGTGCCAGCAGCCTGCGGTCCGGGACTAGCGGGGGTAGATCAGATACGCAGTATTTT	CASSLRSGTSGGRSDTQYF
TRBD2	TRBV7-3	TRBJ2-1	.	TGTGCCAGCAGCTTACGGCTAGCGGGAGGGCCAGTCAATGAGCAGTTCTTC	CASSLRLAGGPVNEQFF
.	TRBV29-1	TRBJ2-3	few	TGCAGCATAGGGGCAGCTCGGGCAGATACGCAGTATTTT	CSIGAARADTQYF
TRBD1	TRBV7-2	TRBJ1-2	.	TGTGCCAGCAGCTTCGGACAGGTCTTCTATGGCTACACCTTC	CASSFGQVFYGYTF
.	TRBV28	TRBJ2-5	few	TGTGCCAGCAGAACTACAGGATCTCCTTACCAAGAGACCCAGTACTTC	CASRTTGSPYQETQYF
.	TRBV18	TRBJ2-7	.	TGTGCCAGCTCACCAATGGAGTCCCGGGGTCACGAGCAGTACTTC	CASSPMESRGHEQYF
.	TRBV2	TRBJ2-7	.	TGTGCCAGCAGTAACCCCCACCAGCGAGGATCCTACGAGCAGTACTTC	CASSNPHQRGSYEQYF
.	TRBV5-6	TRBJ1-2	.	TGTGCCAGCAGCTTAAGAGCACCAGGTTGGGACTATGGCTACACCTTC	CASSLRAPGWDYGYTF
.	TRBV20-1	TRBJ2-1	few	TGCAGTGCTAGTTTCGAGAGTGAGCAGTTCTTC	CSASFESEQFF
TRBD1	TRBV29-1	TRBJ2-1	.	TGCAGCGCATTGAGAGGGACAGGGGGATACAATGAGCAGTTCTTC	CSALRGTGGYNEQFF
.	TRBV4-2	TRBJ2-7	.	TGTGCCAGCAGGCGATCTAGCGTTTCGACCTACGAGCAGTACTTC	CASRRSSVSTYEQYF
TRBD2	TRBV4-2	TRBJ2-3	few	TGTGCCAGCAGCCTTCTCACCGGGACTAGCGGGAGATCCACAGATACGCAGTATTTT	CASSLLTGTSGRSTDTQYF